The 32 T cell receptor beta chains given below trace back to one sample, sequenced in a study of blood T cell repertoires in COVID-19. The protocol was immunoSEQ multiplex PCR, while the TCRdb copy is restricted to in-frame clones and leaves out a portion. Among 30,000 to 35,000 clones listed, approximately 86% were seen once. The sample taken for sequencing was peripheral blood. The receptor source for this set is a man in his 60s with COVID-19, enrolled during active disease.

V is TRBV7-2 and J is TRBJ2-7, with no clear D. Germline-derived CDR1 and CDR2 are SGHTA and FQGNSA. V gave up 4 bases and J gave up 4 bases, with 5 bases separating them. The CDR3 runs to 11 residues. In DNA, the CDR3 is TGTGCCAGCAGCTCACATTACGAGCAGTACTTC. Protein: CASSSHYEQYF.

The chain combines TRBV5-1 with TRBJ1-1, with 9 bases identical to TRBD1. The CDR3 loop spans 13 amino acids. Germline V gene data show CDR1 as SGHRS and CDR2 as YFSETQ. J lost 12 bases, V lost 3 bases, and 9 bases had no gene match. Written as DNA, the CDR3 is TGCGCCAGCAGCTGGGAGACAGGGGGGTCGCCTTTCTTT. It yields the protein CASSWETGGSPFF.

V usage is TRBV5-6 and J usage is TRBJ2-2; tentative D call: TRBD2 (6 bases). Looked up from germline, CDR1 is SGHDT and CDR2 is YYEEEE. V was cut by 1 base and J by 7 bases, with 11 bases left in between. The CDR3 is 14 amino acids. CDR3 nucleotides: TGTGCCAGCAGCTTGTGGGCGGGGCACGGGGAGCTGTTTTTT. This gives the protein CASSLWAGHGELFF.

This clone has more than one count but fewer than ten. Within the sample, other DNA sequences also encode this same CDR3. The chain carries TRBV6-5 and TRBJ2-1, with TRBD2 identical over 7 bases. Germline values: CDR1 MNHEY, CDR2 SVGAGI. V was pared by 0 bases and J by 0 bases, with 2 bases of the junction left unmatched. The CDR3 loop spans 16 amino acids. The CDR3 reads CASSYSGGSSYNEQFF. In nucleotides, the CDR3 is TGTGCCAGCAGTTACTCGGGAGGGAGCTCCTACAATGAGCAGTTCTTC.

This clone has just a few counts. The chain joins TRBV5-4 to TRBJ1-2; D remains unclear. The length of the CDR3 is 14 residues. Germline CDR1 SGHNT, CDR2 YYREEE (reference sequence). Trimming cost V 1 base and J 8 bases, with 15 bases left between them. The CDR3 nucleotides read TGTGCCAGCAGCTTGTACGGGGTAGAAGGAGGCTACACCTTC. This translates into CASSLYGVEGGYTF.

This clone has a single count. The chain combines TRBV10-2 with TRBJ2-1; D is unclear. The CDR3 spans 15 residues. Germline assignment: CDR1 WSHSY and CDR2 SAAADI. The ends were cut back, 0 bases at V and 5 bases at J, with 11 bases in the middle. CDR3 in DNA: TGCGCCAGCAGTGAGTCTTGGGCTACCAACAATGAGCAGTTCTTC. Translating it yields CASSESWATNNEQFF.

The chain links TRBV21-1 to TRBJ2-5; the D call TRBD2 from the table was never checked on the DNA. TRBV21-1 is shown as a pseudogene. This CDR3 is built from 15 residues. CDR3 amino acids: CASSFGTSVRGTQYF. The DNA of the CDR3 is TGTGCCAGCAGTTTCGGGACTAGCGTTCGGGGGACCCAGTACTTC.

In this sample, this clone turned up once. A junction boundary mismatches the germline segment, possibly from a read error. This chain links TRBV11-1 with TRBJ1-1; 7 nucleotides align to TRBD1. The CDR3 has 13 residues. Germline CDR1 SGHAT, CDR2 FQDESV (reference sequence). CDR3 in amino acids: CASRLAGGTEAFF. CDR3 in DNA: TGTGCCAGCAGGTTAGCAGGGGGCACTGAAGCTTTCTTT.

V and J are TRBV28 and TRBJ2-5; D gene ambiguous. The CDR3 covers 15 residues. The V gene lost 5 bases and the J gene lost 5 bases, with 18 bases spanning the gap. Per germline, CDR1 MDHEN and CDR2 SYDVKM. Here the CDR3 DNA reads TGTGCCAGCAGTACCCCGGCGGCCGCTCGGGAGACCCAGTACTTC. Its protein is CASSTPAAARETQYF.

The rearrangement uses TRBV27 and TRBJ2-7, with 15 nucleotides matching TRBD2. This CDR3 spans 12 amino acids. Germline V gene lookup returns CDR1 MNHEY and CDR2 SMNVEV (reference sequence). V shed 10 bases, J shed 11 bases, and the junction held 6 bases outside the gene matches. CDR3 protein: CATGLAGGPEYF. CDR3 DNA sequence: TGTGCCACAGGACTAGCGGGAGGGCCGGAGTACTTC.

The J gene is TRBJ2-2, the V gene TRBV24-1; tentative D call: TRBD2 (6 bases). The CDR3 runs 14 residues. The germline V gene encodes CDR1 KGHDR and CDR2 SFDVKD. V lost 5 bases and J 4 bases, leaving 10 bases between the germline ends. The chain's CDR3 is CATSGAAGTGELFF. The CDR3 DNA is TGTGCCACCAGTGGGGCAGCGGGCACCGGGGAGCTGTTTTTT.

With regard to this clone: The junction departs from germline at one end; a sequencing error may be responsible. The genes are TRBV7-7 and TRBJ2-7; 7 bases align to TRBD1. Germline assignment: CDR1 SSHAT and CDR2 FNYEAQ (reference sequence). The CDR3 length is 13 residues. CDR3 nucleotide sequence: TGTGCTAGCAGCCCGACAGGGTTGGGCGAGCAGTACTTC. Translation: CASSPTGLGEQYF.

This clone is a singleton in its sample. The rearrangement links TRBV28 to TRBJ2-7; weak D call: TRBD2 (5 bases). Looked up from germline, CDR1 is MDHEN and CDR2 is SYDVKM. Deletions cut 6 bases from V and 4 bases from J, with 16 bases between. This CDR3 is 14 amino acids long. CDR3 DNA sequence: TGTGCCAGCAGAAGCGGTGGGAGTATATACGAGCAGTACTTC. Translated: CASRSGGSIYEQYF.

The rearrangement joins TRBV10-1 to TRBJ2-7; 11 bases are shared with TRBD2. V trimming: 2 bases; J trimming: 6 bases; junction bases outside the gene matches: 3. This CDR3 spans 14 amino acids. Germline V CDR1 and CDR2: WNHNN, SYGVQD (reference sequence). The CDR3 DNA follows: TGCGCCAGCAGTGAGACTAGCGGGAGAGGCGAGCAGTACTTC. Encoded protein: CASSETSGRGEQYF.

This chain uses TRBV28 with TRBJ2-2; D is unresolved. Germline CDR1 is MDHEN and CDR2 is SYDVKM. V was clipped by 7 bases and J by 6 bases, with 9 bases between them. The CDR3 sequence is 12 residues long. The CDR3 region is CASTERSGELFF. In DNA form, the CDR3 reads TGTGCCAGCACCGAGCGTTCCGGGGAGCTGTTTTTT.

This chain uses TRBV19 with TRBJ2-5, with 12 bases fitting TRBD2. The germline CDR1 and CDR2 sequences are LNHDA and SQIVND (reference sequence). This CDR3 contains 14 residues. The J segment lost 4 bases and the V segment lost 5 bases, leaving 2 bases of the junction unmatched. The CDR3 bases are TGTGCCAGTAGTTCGGGACTAGCGGGAGAGACCCAGTACTTC. Protein product: CASSSGLAGETQYF.

This rearrangement joins TRBV19 to TRBJ1-4, with TRBD1 matching 7 bases. V was clipped by 6 bases and J by 8 bases; unmatched bases: 9. The CDR3 sequence is 14 residues long. Germline V gene lookup returns CDR1 LNHDA and CDR2 SQIVND (reference sequence). The CDR3 region has the DNA TGTGCCAGTAGCCTTACAGGGGTGGACGAAAAACTGTTTTTT. Amino acid sequence: CASSLTGVDEKLFF.

V gene TRBV5-1 combines with J gene TRBJ2-7, with a possible D match to TRBD1 (6 bases). Germline V gene lookup returns CDR1 SGHRS and CDR2 YFSETQ. Trimming took 4 bases from V and 3 from J, leaving 14 bases between them. There are 14 residues in the CDR3. The CDR3 nucleotides are TGCGCCAGCAGCCAAAAAGGGGGAAACTACGAGCAGTACTTC. This gives the protein CASSQKGGNYEQYF. The full variable domain, with the rest looked up from reference TRBV5-1 and TRBJ2-7, is KAGVTQTPRYLIKTRGQQVTLSCSPISGHRSVSWYQQTPGQGLQFLFEYFSETQRNKGNFPGRFSGRQFSNSRSEMNVSTLELGDSALYLCASSQKGGNYEQYFGPGTRLTVT.

The rearrangement joins TRBV7-2 to TRBJ2-7, with TRBD2 matching over 7 bases. This CDR3 comprises 14 residues. V was clipped by 3 bases and J by 1 base; unmatched bases: 3. Germline V gene sequence: CDR1 SGHTA, CDR2 FQGNSA. The CDR3 loop reads CASSLGSGSYEQYF. The CDR3 DNA follows: TGTGCCAGCAGCTTGGGTAGCGGGTCCTACGAGCAGTACTTC.

The chain couples TRBV2 to TRBJ2-5; 8 bases fit TRBD2. Per germline, CDR1 SNHLY and CDR2 FYNNEI. This CDR3 region has 15 residues. V was pared by 7 bases and J by 5 bases, with 12 bases of the junction left unmatched. The CDR3 region has the DNA TGTGCCAGCAAAAAAATTAAGGGCGGGGGGGAGACCCAGTACTTC. Protein sequence: CASKKIKGGGETQYF.

The rearrangement uses TRBV30 and TRBJ2-7; TRBD2 aligns across 7 bases. V dropped 5 bases and J dropped 3; count of bases not matched to a gene: 7. Germline lookup yields CDR1 GTSNPN and CDR2 SVGIG (reference sequence). CDR3 length: 13 amino acids. Here the CDR3 DNA reads TGTGCCTGGGGCTATGGGGGGGACTACGAGCAGTACTTC. It codes for CAWGYGGDYEQYF.

The chain couples TRBV15 to TRBJ2-7, with a weak D call TRBD2 (5 bases). The V end was cut by 8 bases, the J end by 1 base, with 15 bases between. The germline V gene encodes CDR1 LNHNV and CDR2 YYDKDF (reference sequence). The CDR3 sequence is 14 residues long. The CDR3 DNA reads as TGTGCCACCTCTCTCACCCGAGGGTCCTACGAGCAGTACTTC. Translation gives CATSLTRGSYEQYF.

The rearrangement joins TRBV7-2 to TRBJ2-3; 16 nucleotides agree with TRBD2. V lost 5 bases, J lost 2 bases, and 10 bases stayed unmatched. The CDR3 runs to 19 residues. CDR1 is SGHTA and CDR2 is FQGNSA in the germline V gene. CDR3: CASSLLGLAGGPLTDTQYF. The CDR3, as DNA: TGTGCCAGCAGCCTCCTGGGACTAGCGGGAGGGCCCCTCACAGATACGCAGTATTTT.

The rearrangement links TRBV7-9 to TRBJ2-7; 7 positions agree with TRBD2. Trimming took 1 base from V and 4 from J; bases not matched to a gene: 7. From germline, CDR1 is SEHNR and CDR2 FQNEAQ (reference sequence). There are 15 residues in the CDR3. The CDR3 bases are TGTGCCAGCAGCTTAGGGTGGCGGGAGCAATACGAGCAGTACTTC. This codes for CASSLGWREQYEQYF. The entire variable domain, with the rest obtained from reference TRBV7-9 and TRBJ2-7, is as follows: DTGVSQNPRHKITKRGQNVTFRCDPISEHNRLYWYRQTLGQGPEFLTYFQNEAQLEKSRLLSDRFSAERPKGSFSTLEIQRTEQGDSAMYLCASSLGWREQYEQYFGPGTRLTVT.

The genes are TRBV14 and TRBJ2-7; possibly TRBD1 for D (5 bases). Germline CDR1 reads SGHDN; CDR2 reads FVKESK. The V and J ends lost 1 base and 0 bases respectively, with 10 bases between them. This CDR3 comprises 15 residues. CDR3 sequence: CASSQVRAISYEQYF. In nucleotides, the CDR3 is TGTGCCAGCAGCCAAGTCAGGGCTATCTCCTACGAGCAGTACTTC.

This clone was detected once. V usage is TRBV10-3 and J usage is TRBJ2-1; 7 nucleotides line up with TRBD2. V was clipped by 2 bases and J by 4 bases; unmatched bases: 11. Germline V gene sequence: CDR1 ENHRY, CDR2 SYGVKD. The CDR3 extends over 17 amino acids. Here the CDR3 DNA reads TGTGCCATCAGTGAGCCGCTGGGGCTAGCGGAATACAATGAGCAGTTCTTC. Translated, it gives CAISEPLGLAEYNEQFF.

The genes are TRBV3-1 (or the pseudogene TRBV3-2) and TRBJ2-7, with D maybe TRBD1 (6 bases). The CDR3 covers 12 residues. V was pared by 10 bases and J by 9 bases, with 19 bases between. Germline V gives CDR1 LGHDT, CDR2 YNNKEL (reference sequence). Here the CDR3 reads CATSSTRGRQYF. CDR3 sequence (DNA): TGTGCCACATCGTCGACCAGGGGTCGGCAGTACTTC.

The chain is built from TRBV3-1 (or the pseudogene TRBV3-2) and TRBJ1-5, with a possible D match to TRBD1 (5 bases). This CDR3 is 15 amino acids long. Per germline, CDR1 LGHDT and CDR2 YNNKEL (reference sequence). V dropped 4 bases and J dropped 9 bases, with 19 bases sitting between them. The CDR3, as DNA: TGTGCCAGCAGCCCCGGGGGGTCAACCAAGGTGCCCCAGCATTTT. Its protein is CASSPGGSTKVPQHF.

This chain joins TRBV28 and TRBJ1-4; weak D call: TRBD1 (6 bases). Looked up from germline, CDR1 is MDHEN and CDR2 is SYDVKM. This CDR3 contains 15 residues. Trimming removed 6 bases from V and 4 bases from J, with 15 bases in between. The CDR3 sequence: CASSSGGQINEKLFF. The DNA of the CDR3 is TGTGCCAGCAGCTCGGGGGGGCAAATTAATGAAAAACTGTTTTTT. The variable domain in full, with the rest retrieved from reference TRBV28 and TRBJ1-4, is DVKVTQSSRYLVKRTGEKVFLECVQDMDHENMFWYRQDPGLGLRLIYFSYDVKMKEKGDIPEGYSVSREKKERFSLILESASTNQTSMYLCASSSGGQINEKLFFGSGTQLSVL.

The chain is built from TRBV5-6 and TRBJ2-1, with TRBD2 matching 10 bases. V lost 4 bases and J lost 7; bases outside the gene matches: 5. CDR1 is SGHDT and CDR2 is YYEEEE in the germline V gene. The CDR3 sequence is 14 residues long. For the CDR3, the DNA is TGTGCCAGCAGCGTCCTAGCGGGGGTTAATGAGCAGTTCTTC. Residues: CASSVLAGVNEQFF.

This clone was seen once. The chain's CDR3 is CASREGGGTEAFF. CDR3 sequence (DNA): TGTGCCAGCCGGGAGGGTGGGGGTACTGAAGCTTTCTTT. This chain joins TRBV7-2 and TRBJ1-1; a weak D match, TRBD1 (5 bases). V dropped 8 bases and J dropped 5 bases, with 15 bases sitting between them. Germline CDR1 SGHTA, CDR2 FQGNSA. The length of the CDR3 is 13 residues.

With regard to this clone: At one end the junction does not follow the germline gene, possibly because of a read error. The chain employs TRBV20-1 and TRBJ1-2; no firm D call. The length of the CDR3 is 9 residues. Germline-derived CDR1 and CDR2 are DFQATT and SNEGSKA (reference sequence). This chain's CDR3 is CSAKRENAF. The CDR3 region has the DNA TGCAGTGCTAAGAGGGAGAACGCCTTC.